Sequencing of this T cell receptor beta chain was carried out in a study of cytomegalovirus exposure and HLA in healthy donors. This clone appeared a few times. The PCR contained 60 Vbeta and 13 Jbeta primers. The data were produced by immunoSEQ multiplex PCR, yet TCRdb's version contains in-frame clones alone and is incomplete. The sample has around 150,000 clones; about 60% are singletons. The receptor was derived from a woman aged 60-75 years in good health and CMV-seropositive. Sequencing was carried out using PBMCs.

CDR3 sequence: CASSLNRGTGKEDTEAFF. Written as DNA, the CDR3 is TGTGCCAGCAGTTTAAATCGAGGGACAGGGAAGGAGGACACTGAAGCTTTCTTT. The chain joins TRBV27 to TRBJ1-1; the match to TRBD1 covers 9 bases. The germline CDR1 and CDR2 sequences are MNHEY and SMNVEV (reference sequence). V shed 2 bases, J shed 3 bases, and the junction held 13 bases outside the gene matches. The CDR3 totals 18 residues.